One and the same sample provided the 19 T cell receptor beta chains below, sequenced in a study of cytomegalovirus exposure and HLA in healthy donors. The PCR made use of 60 Vbeta and 13 Jbeta primers. The assay was immunoSEQ multiplex PCR, and TCRdb's table has in-frame clones only and misses some. This sample has about 110,000 clones, with around three quarters found just once. Sequencing input: PBMCs. Source of these receptors: a boy aged 5-17 years in good health and CMV-seronegative.

The gene calls are TRBV19 and TRBJ2-3, with TRBD1 matching over 7 bases. Trimming at V came to 4 bases and at J to 1 base, leaving 11 bases not matched to a gene. From germline, CDR1 is LNHDA and CDR2 SQIVND (reference sequence). The CDR3 consists of 17 residues. Here the CDR3 DNA reads TGTGCCAGTAGTAGTAGGGGGCAGTTGGGGGGCACAGATACGCAGTATTTT. Protein product: CASSSRGQLGGTDTQYF.

The chain employs TRBV4-1 and TRBJ1-1; the match to TRBD1 covers 10 bases. This CDR3 spans 16 amino acids. Germline loops: CDR1 MGHRA, CDR2 YSYEKL. V shed 4 bases and J 3 bases; nucleotides not matched to a gene: 8. As DNA, the CDR3 is TGCGCCAGCAGCCGACTCCCGGGACAGGGGTACACTGAAGCTTTCTTT. As protein: CASSRLPGQGYTEAFF.

The chain links TRBV28 to TRBJ1-2; TRBD1 aligns across 8 bases. J lost 5 bases, V lost 1 base, and 6 bases had no gene match. Per the germline V gene, CDR1 is MDHEN and CDR2 is SYDVKM. This CDR3 has 15 residues. In DNA, the CDR3 is TGTGCCAGCAGTTTATCGGACAGGGTTTGGTATGGCTACACCTTC. Amino acids: CASSLSDRVWYGYTF.

J is TRBJ1-2 and V is TRBV25-1; perhaps TRBD1 as D (5 bases). The CDR3 sequence is 14 residues long. Between the trimmed V and J ends, which lost 2 bases and 7 bases, there was a span of 14 bases. Germline V lookup: CDR1 MGHDK, CDR2 SYGVNS. This chain's CDR3 is CASSEIHRSAGYTF. CDR3 in DNA: TGTGCCAGCAGTGAAATCCACAGGTCGGCTGGCTACACCTTC.

The DNA for the CDR3 is TGTGCCAGCAGTGAATATCGAGGGCCCCAGCATTTT. Translating gives CASSEYRGPQHF. The chain joins TRBV25-1 to TRBJ1-5, with D unclear. The CDR3 is 12 residues long. The germline CDR1 and CDR2 sequences are MGHDK and SYGVNS. V was pared by 0 bases and J by 9 bases, with 6 bases between.

The J gene is TRBJ2-7, the V gene TRBV5-6, with TRBD2 matching over 13 bases. V gave up 4 bases and J gave up 0 bases; unmatched junction bases: 7. Germline V lookup: CDR1 SGHDT, CDR2 YYEEEE. CDR3 length: 17 residues. The CDR3 nucleotides are TGTGCCAGCAGCCTAGGACTAGCGGGGGTCCTCTCCTACGAGCAGTACTTC. Protein product: CASSLGLAGVLSYEQYF.

A few counts support this clone. V is TRBV27 and J is TRBJ1-1; 8 bases map to TRBD1. Trimming took 3 bases from V and 1 from J; bases not matched to a gene: 1. This CDR3 has 14 amino acids. Germline values: CDR1 MNHEY, CDR2 SMNVEV (reference sequence). CDR3 protein: CASSLQGANTEAFF. The CDR3 region has the DNA TGTGCCAGCAGTTTGCAGGGGGCGAACACTGAAGCTTTCTTT.

This clone is a singleton in its sample. The junction differs from germline at one of its ends, possibly a read error. J is TRBJ2-7 and V is TRBV7-4; no firm D call. This CDR3 has 11 amino acids. The germline gives CDR1 SGHVT, CDR2 SQSDAQ. The CDR3 DNA sequence: TGTGCCAGCAGCCCCTCCTCCGAGCAGTACTTC. Its translation is CASSPSSEQYF.

The genes are TRBV4-1 and TRBJ1-1, with D uncertain. CDR3 length: 14 residues. Germline-derived CDR1 and CDR2 are MGHRA and YSYEKL. V lost 3 bases and J 6 bases, leaving 14 bases between the germline ends. CDR3 residues: CASSQFQDAAEAFF. The CDR3 bases are TGCGCCAGCAGCCAGTTCCAGGATGCTGCTGAAGCTTTCTTT.

The chain links TRBV18 to TRBJ2-1; D possibly corresponds to TRBD1 (6 bases). Trimming pared 5 bases from V and 7 bases from J, leaving 18 bases between. CDR1 is KGHSH, CDR2 LQKENI, per germline. The CDR3 runs to 15 residues. The CDR3 spells CASSTRTVSLNEQFF. As DNA, the CDR3 is TGTGCCAGCTCAACCCGGACAGTTTCATTGAATGAGCAGTTCTTC.

The CDR3 sequence is CASSKVRQTSNQPQHF. Here the CDR3 DNA reads TGTGCCAGCAGTAAAGTCCGACAGACTAGCAATCAGCCCCAGCATTTT. The chain uses TRBV28 and TRBJ1-5; a weak D match, TRBD1 (5 bases). CDR1 and CDR2 from the germline V gene are MDHEN and SYDVKM. The CDR3 has 16 amino acids. V lost 5 bases and J 0 bases, leaving 14 bases between the germline ends.

This sequence joins TRBV6-5 and TRBJ2-1; 12 positions match TRBD2. The CDR3 is 15 residues long. Germline V gene sequence: CDR1 MNHEY, CDR2 SVGAGI. Losses at the gene ends were 7 bases for V and 8 bases for J; bases not matched to a gene: 9. The CDR3 region has the DNA TGTGCCAGCACGCTAGCGGGAGGGCCTGGCGATGAGCAGTTCTTC. This translates into CASTLAGGPGDEQFF.

A remark on this clone: This specimen includes other DNA sequences encoding the same CDR3. The chain uses TRBV7-6 and TRBJ2-1; TRBD1 aligns across 7 bases. This CDR3 has 15 residues. CDR1 is SGHVS, CDR2 FNYEAQ, per germline. V was pared by 2 bases and J by 4 bases, with 5 bases of the junction left unmatched. The CDR3 DNA is TGTGCCAGCAGCTTATCGCAGGGGGTTTACAATGAGCAGTTCTTC. It encodes CASSLSQGVYNEQFF.

J is TRBJ2-3 and V is TRBV27; D is possibly TRBD2 (6 bases). Germline lookup yields CDR1 MNHEY and CDR2 SMNVEV (reference sequence). V was shortened by 7 bases and J by 0 bases, with 11 bases between the two germline ends. CDR3 size: 14 residues. CDR3 sequence reads: CASKVGGSTDTQYF. CDR3 DNA: TGTGCCAGCAAGGTCGGGGGTAGCACAGATACGCAGTATTTT.

This clone appeared a single time. The chain links TRBV25-1 to TRBJ1-2; 8 bases map to TRBD1. Germline values: CDR1 MGHDK, CDR2 SYGVNS. The CDR3 loop spans 17 amino acids. V lost 3 bases to trimming and J lost 7 bases; unmatched junction nucleotides: 16. CDR3 protein: CASSDRTGMWKYGGYTF. In nucleotides, the CDR3 is TGTGCCAGCAGTGATAGGACAGGGATGTGGAAGTACGGTGGCTACACCTTC.

This clone has only one observation. This chain connects TRBV10-2 to TRBJ1-4, with a tentative D call TRBD1 (5 bases). Germline loops: CDR1 WSHSY, CDR2 SAAADI. V shed 6 bases and J shed 5 bases, with 13 bases lying between them. The CDR3 runs to 14 residues. The CDR3 DNA is TGCGCCAGCAGCGCAGGGCGGGGGAATGAAAAACTGTTTTTT. Residues: CASSAGRGNEKLFF.

The CDR3 DNA is TGTGCCAGCAGCTTGAGGCGAGGAATGAACACTGAAGCTTTCTTT. Protein: CASSLRRGMNTEAFF. The V and J genes are TRBV7-8 and TRBJ1-1; D is ambiguous. The V gene lost 3 bases and the J gene lost 0 bases, with 11 bases spanning the gap. Germline CDR1 and CDR2: SGHVS and FQNEAQ. The CDR3 is 15 residues long.

The chain employs TRBV18 and TRBJ1-1; 7 bases agree with TRBD1. The CDR3 loop spans 13 amino acids. Trimming cost V 4 bases and J 6 bases; bases outside gene matches: 5. Germline V gives CDR1 KGHSH, CDR2 LQKENI. CDR3 amino acids: CASSLLGQAEAFF. The CDR3 region has the DNA TGTGCCAGCTCACTCCTTGGACAGGCTGAAGCTTTCTTT. The variable domain in full, completed from reference TRBV18 and TRBJ1-1, reads NAGVMQNPRHLVRRRGQEARLRCSPMKGHSHVYWYRQLPEEGLKFMVYLQKENIIDESGMPKERFSAEFPKEGPSILRIQQVVRGDSAAYFCASSLLGQAEAFFGQGTRLTVV.

This chain's CDR3 is CASSPGLVGELFF. Here the CDR3 DNA reads TGTGCCAGCAGTCCGGGACTCGTCGGGGAGCTGTTTTTT. The chain recombines TRBV27 with TRBJ2-2; the D gene is possibly TRBD2 (6 bases). Germline V gene data show CDR1 as MNHEY and CDR2 as SMNVEV (reference sequence). The ends were cut back, 5 bases at V and 7 bases at J, with 11 bases in the middle. The CDR3 loop spans 13 amino acids.